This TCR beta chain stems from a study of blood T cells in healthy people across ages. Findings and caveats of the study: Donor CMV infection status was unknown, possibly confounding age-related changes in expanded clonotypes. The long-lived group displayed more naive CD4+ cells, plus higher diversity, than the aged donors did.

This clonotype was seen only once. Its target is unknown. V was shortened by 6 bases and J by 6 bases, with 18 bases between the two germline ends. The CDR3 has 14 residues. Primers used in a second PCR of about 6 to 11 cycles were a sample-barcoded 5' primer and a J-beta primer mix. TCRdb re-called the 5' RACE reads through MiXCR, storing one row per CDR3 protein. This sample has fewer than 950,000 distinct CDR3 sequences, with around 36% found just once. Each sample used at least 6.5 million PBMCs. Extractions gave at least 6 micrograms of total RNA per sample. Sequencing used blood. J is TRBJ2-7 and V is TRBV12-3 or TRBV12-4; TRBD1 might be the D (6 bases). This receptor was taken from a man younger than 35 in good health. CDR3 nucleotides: TGTGCCAGCAGCGAAACAGGGTACACTTTCGAGCAGTACTTC. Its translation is CASSETGYTFEQYF.